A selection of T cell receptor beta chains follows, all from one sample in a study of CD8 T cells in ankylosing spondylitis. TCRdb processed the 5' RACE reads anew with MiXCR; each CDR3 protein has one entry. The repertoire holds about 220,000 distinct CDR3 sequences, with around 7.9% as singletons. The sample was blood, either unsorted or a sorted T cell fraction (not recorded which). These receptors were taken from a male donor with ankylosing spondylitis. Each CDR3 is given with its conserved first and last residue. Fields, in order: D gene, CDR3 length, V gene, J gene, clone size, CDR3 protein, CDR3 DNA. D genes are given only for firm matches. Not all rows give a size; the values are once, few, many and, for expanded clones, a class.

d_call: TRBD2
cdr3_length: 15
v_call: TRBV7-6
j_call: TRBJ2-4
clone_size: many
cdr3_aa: CASSLGLAAKNIQYF
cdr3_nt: TGTGCCAGCAGCTTAGGACTAGCAGCCAAAAACATTCAGTACTTC

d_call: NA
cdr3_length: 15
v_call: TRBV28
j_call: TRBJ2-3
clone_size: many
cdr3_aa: CASSPHSGSTDTQYF
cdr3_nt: TGTGCCAGCAGTCCCCATTCCGGGAGTACAGATACGCAGTATTTT

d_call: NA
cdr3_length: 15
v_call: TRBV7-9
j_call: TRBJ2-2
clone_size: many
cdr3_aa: CASSLAELNTGELFF
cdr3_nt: TGTGCCAGCAGCTTAGCGGAGCTAAACACCGGGGAGCTGTTTTTT

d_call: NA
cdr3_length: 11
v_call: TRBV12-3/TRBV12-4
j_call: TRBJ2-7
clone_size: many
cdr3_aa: CASSFGYEQYF
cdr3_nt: TGTGCCAGCAGTTTTGGGTACGAGCAGTACTTC

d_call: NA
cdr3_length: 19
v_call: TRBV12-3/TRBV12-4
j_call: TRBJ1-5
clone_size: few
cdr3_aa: CACSLAQGSRTAGNQPQHF
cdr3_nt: TGTGCCTGCAGTTTAGCGCAAGGGTCGCGAACAGCCGGCAATCAGCCCCAGCATTTT

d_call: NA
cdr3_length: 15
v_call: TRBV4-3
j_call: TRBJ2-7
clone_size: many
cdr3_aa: CASSQDGGSFYEQYF
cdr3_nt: TGCGCCAGCAGCCAAGATGGCGGTTCATTCTACGAGCAGTACTTC

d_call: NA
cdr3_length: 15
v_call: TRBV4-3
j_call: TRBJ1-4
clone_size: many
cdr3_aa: CASSHSTGTNEKLFF
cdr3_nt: TGCGCCAGCAGCCATAGTACAGGGACAAATGAAAAACTGTTTTTT

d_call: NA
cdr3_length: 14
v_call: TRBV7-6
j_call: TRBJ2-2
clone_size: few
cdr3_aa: CASSLRRGAGELFF
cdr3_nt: TGTGCCAGCAGCTTACGGAGGGGGGCCGGGGAGCTGTTTTTT

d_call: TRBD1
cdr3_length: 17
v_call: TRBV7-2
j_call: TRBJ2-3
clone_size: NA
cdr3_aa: CASSLALNRGPGDTQYF
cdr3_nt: TGTGCCAGCAGCTTAGCCCTAAACAGGGGGCCCGGAGATACGCAGTATTTT

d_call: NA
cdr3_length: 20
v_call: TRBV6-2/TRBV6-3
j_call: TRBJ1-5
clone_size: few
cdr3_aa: CASSYFPSGTQGPGDQPQHF
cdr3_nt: TGTGCCAGCAGTTACTTTCCTTCCGGGACTCAGGGGCCGGGAGATCAGCCCCAGCATTTT

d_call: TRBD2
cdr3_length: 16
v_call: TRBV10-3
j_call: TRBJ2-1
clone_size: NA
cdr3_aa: CAINDIAGVSYNEQFF
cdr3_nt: TGTGCCATCAATGATATAGCGGGAGTCTCCTACAATGAGCAGTTCTTC

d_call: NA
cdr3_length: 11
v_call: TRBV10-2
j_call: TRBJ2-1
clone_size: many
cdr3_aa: CASSESYEQFF
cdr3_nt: TGCGCCAGCAGTGAGTCCTATGAGCAGTTCTTC

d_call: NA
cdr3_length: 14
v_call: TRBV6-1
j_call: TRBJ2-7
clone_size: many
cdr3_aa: CASRVGGRSYEQYF
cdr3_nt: TGTGCCAGCAGGGTGGGTGGGAGGTCCTACGAGCAGTACTTC

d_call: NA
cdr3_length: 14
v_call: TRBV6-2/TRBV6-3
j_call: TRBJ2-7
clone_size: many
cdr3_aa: CASQSDFAGTPTYF
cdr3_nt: TGTGCCAGCCAGTCCGATTTCGCCGGGACTCCAACCTACTTC

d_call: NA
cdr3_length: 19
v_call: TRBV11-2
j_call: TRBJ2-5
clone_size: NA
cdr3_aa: CASSLQSTGFRTWEETQYF
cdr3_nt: TGTGCCAGCAGCTTACAAAGCACCGGGTTCAGGACCTGGGAAGAGACCCAGTACTTC

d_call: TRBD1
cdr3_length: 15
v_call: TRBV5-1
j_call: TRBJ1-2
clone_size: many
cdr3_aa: CASSPTGGAGYGYTF
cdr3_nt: TGCGCCAGCAGCCCTACAGGGGGCGCAGGCTATGGCTACACCTTC

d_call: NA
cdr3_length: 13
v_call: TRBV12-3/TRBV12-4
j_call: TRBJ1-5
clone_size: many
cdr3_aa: CATTGTGNQPQHF
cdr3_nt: TGTGCCACCACGGGGACGGGCAATCAGCCCCAGCATTTT

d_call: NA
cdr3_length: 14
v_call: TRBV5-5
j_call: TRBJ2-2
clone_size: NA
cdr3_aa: CASSAYRVGGELFF
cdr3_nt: TGTGCCAGCAGCGCATACAGGGTGGGCGGGGAGCTGTTTTTT

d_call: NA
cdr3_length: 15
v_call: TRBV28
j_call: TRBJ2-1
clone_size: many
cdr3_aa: CASSFGGSSYNEQFF
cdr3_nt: TGTGCCAGCAGTTTCGGTGGAAGCTCCTACAATGAGCAGTTCTTC

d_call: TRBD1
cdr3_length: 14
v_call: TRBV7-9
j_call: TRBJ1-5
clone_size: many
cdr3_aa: CASSHGQGSGPQHF
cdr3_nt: TGTGCCAGCAGCCATGGACAGGGTTCGGGGCCCCAGCATTTT

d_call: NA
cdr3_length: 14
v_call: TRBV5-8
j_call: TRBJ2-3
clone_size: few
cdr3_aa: CASSLGLPPHTQYF
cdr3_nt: TGTGCCAGCAGCTTGGGCCTCCCCCCACATACGCAGTATTTT

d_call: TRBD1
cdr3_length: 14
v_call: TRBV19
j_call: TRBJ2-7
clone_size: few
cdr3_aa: CASSPTDRAYEQYF
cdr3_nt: TGTGCCAGTAGCCCGACGGACAGGGCCTACGAGCAGTACTTC

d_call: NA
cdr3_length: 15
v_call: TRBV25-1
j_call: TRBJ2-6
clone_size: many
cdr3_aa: CASSDRHPGANVLTF
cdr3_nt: TGTGCCAGCAGTGACCGTCATCCTGGGGCCAACGTCCTGACTTTC

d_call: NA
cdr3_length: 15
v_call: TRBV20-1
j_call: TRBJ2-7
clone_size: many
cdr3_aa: CSAGGNLQVPYEQYF
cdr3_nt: TGCAGTGCTGGGGGAAACCTCCAGGTCCCCTACGAGCAGTACTTC

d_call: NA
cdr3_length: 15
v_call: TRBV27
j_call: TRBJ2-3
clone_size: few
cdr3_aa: CASSLGAGFTDTQYF
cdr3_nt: TGTGCCAGCAGTTTAGGGGCAGGGTTCACAGATACGCAGTATTTT

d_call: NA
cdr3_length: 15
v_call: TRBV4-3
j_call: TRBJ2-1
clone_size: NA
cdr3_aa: CASSQVRGYGSEQFF
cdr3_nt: TGCGCCAGCAGCCAAGTGCGGGGCTATGGTAGTGAGCAGTTCTTC

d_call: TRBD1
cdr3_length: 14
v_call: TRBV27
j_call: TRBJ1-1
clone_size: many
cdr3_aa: CASTRTGGATEAFF
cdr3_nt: TGTGCCAGCACCCGGACAGGGGGCGCAACTGAAGCTTTCTTT

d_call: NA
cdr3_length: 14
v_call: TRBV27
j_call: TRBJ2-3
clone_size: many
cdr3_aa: CASSSFAFTDTQYF
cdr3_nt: TGTGCCAGCAGTTCCTTCGCCTTCACAGATACGCAGTATTTT

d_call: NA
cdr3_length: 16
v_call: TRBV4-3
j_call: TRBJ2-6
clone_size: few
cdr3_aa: CASSQDRSSGANVLTF
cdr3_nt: TGCGCCAGCAGCCAAGATCGAAGTTCAGGGGCCAACGTCCTGACTTTC

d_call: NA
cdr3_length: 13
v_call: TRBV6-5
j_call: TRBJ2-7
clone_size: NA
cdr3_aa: CASSYTETYEQYF
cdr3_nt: TGTGCCAGCAGTTACACCGAGACCTACGAGCAGTACTTC

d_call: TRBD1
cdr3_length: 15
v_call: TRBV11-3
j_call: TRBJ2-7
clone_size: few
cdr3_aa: CASSYRTGAVYEQYF
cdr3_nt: TGTGCCAGCAGCTATCGGACAGGGGCCGTGTACGAGCAGTACTTC

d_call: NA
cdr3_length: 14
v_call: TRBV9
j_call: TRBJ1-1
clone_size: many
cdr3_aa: CASSVGVLNTEAFF
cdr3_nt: TGTGCCAGCAGCGTAGGGGTCTTGAACACTGAAGCTTTCTTT

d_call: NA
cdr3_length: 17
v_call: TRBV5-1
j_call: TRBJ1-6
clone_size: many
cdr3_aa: CASSLYSPGQRNSPLHF
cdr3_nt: TGCGCCAGCAGCTTGTATTCGCCCGGGCAGAGAAATTCACCCCTCCACTTT

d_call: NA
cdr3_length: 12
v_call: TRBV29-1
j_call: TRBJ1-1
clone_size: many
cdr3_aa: CSVESDRPEAFF
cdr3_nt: TGCAGCGTTGAATCGGACCGCCCAGAAGCTTTCTTT

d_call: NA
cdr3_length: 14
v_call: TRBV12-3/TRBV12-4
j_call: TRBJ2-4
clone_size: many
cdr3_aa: CASSLEIAKNIQYF
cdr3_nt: TGTGCCAGCAGTTTGGAAATAGCCAAAAACATTCAGTACTTC

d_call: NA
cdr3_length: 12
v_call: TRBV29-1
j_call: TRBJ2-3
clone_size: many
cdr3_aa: CSVDVRSDTQYF
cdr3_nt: TGCAGCGTTGATGTTCGGTCAGATACGCAGTATTTT

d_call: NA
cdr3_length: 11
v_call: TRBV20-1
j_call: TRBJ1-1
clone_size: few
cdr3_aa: CSVRVNTEAFF
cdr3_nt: TGCAGTGTACGAGTGAACACTGAAGCTTTCTTT

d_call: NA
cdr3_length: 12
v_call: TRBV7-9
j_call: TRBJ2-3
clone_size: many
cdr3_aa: CASSLQGGSQYF
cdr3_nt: TGTGCCAGCAGCCTACAGGGAGGATCGCAGTATTTT

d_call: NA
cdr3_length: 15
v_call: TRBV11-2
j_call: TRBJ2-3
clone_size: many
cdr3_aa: CASSWLASSTDTQYF
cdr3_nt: TGTGCCAGCAGCTGGTTGGCCTCTAGTACAGATACGCAGTATTTT

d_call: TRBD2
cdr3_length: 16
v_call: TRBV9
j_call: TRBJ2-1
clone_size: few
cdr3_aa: CASSVGLAGAYNEQFF
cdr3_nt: TGTGCCAGCAGCGTGGGACTAGCGGGCGCTTACAATGAGCAGTTCTTC

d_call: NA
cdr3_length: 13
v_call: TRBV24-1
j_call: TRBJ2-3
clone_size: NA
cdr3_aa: CATSALRRDTQYF
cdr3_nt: TGTGCCACCAGTGCCCTGAGGAGAGATACGCAGTATTTT

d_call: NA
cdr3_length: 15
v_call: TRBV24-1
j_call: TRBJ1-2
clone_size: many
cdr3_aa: CATSDQAGRQGGYTF
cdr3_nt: TGTGCCACCAGTGACCAGGCGGGGCGACAAGGTGGCTACACCTTC

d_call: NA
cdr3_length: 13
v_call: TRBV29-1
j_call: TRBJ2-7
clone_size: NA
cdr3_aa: CSVFPGHSYEQYF
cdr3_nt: TGCAGCGTCTTTCCGGGACACTCCTACGAGCAGTACTTC

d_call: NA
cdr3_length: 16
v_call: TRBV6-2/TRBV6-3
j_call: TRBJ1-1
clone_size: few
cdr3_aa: CASGILRETMNTEAFF
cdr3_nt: TGTGCCAGCGGTATCCTCCGGGAAACCATGAACACTGAAGCTTTCTTT

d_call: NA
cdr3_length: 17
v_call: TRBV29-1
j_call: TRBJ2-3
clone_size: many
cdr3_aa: CSVEGDWTALSTDTQYF
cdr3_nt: TGCAGCGTTGAAGGGGACTGGACAGCCCTCAGCACAGATACGCAGTATTTT

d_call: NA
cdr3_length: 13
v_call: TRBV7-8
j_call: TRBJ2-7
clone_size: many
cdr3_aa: CASSSFPRDEQYF
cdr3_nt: TGTGCCAGCAGCTCCTTCCCCCGTGACGAGCAGTACTTC

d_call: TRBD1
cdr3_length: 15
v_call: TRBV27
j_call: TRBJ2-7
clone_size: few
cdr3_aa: CASSGRDRETYEQYF
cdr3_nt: TGTGCCAGCAGTGGCCGGGACAGGGAGACCTACGAGCAGTACTTC

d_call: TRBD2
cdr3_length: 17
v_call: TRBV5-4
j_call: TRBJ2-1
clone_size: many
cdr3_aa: CASSLSLAGGPHKEQFF
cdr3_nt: TGTGCCAGCAGCTTGTCCCTAGCGGGGGGGCCGCACAAAGAGCAGTTCTTC

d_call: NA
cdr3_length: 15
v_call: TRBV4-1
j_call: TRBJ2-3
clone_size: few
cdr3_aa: CASSQALRVPDTQYF
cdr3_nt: TGCGCCAGCAGCCAAGCCCTCAGGGTTCCAGATACGCAGTATTTT

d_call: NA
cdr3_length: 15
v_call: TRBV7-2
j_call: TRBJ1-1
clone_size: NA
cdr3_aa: CASSLGTALNTEAFF
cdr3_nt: TGTGCCAGCAGCTTAGGGACAGCCCTGAACACTGAAGCTTTCTTT

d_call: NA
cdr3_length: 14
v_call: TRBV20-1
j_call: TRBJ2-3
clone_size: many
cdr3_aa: CSARDLFGEDTQYF
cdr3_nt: TGCAGTGCTAGAGATCTCTTCGGTGAGGATACGCAGTATTTT

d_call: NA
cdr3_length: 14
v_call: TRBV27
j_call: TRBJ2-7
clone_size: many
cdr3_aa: CASSSSLISYEQYF
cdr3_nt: TGTGCCAGCAGTTCTAGCCTCATCTCCTACGAGCAGTACTTC

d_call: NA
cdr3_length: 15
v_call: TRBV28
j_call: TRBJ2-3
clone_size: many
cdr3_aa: CASARRIGGTDTQYF
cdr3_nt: TGTGCCAGTGCTCGCCGTATTGGCGGCACAGATACGCAGTATTTT

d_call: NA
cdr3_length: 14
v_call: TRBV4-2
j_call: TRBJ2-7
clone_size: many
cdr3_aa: CASSPRGSAYEQYF
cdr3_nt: TGTGCCAGCAGCCCCCGCGGCTCCGCCTACGAGCAGTACTTC

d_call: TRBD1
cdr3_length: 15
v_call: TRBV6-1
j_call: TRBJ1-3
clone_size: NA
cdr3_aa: CASRNRDRGGNTIYF
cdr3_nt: TGTGCCAGCAGGAACCGGGACAGGGGTGGAAACACCATATATTTT

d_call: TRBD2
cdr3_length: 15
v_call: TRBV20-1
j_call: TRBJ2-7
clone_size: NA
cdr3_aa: CSAPRPTSGTYEQYF
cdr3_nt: TGCAGTGCTCCCCGACCGACTAGCGGGACCTACGAGCAGTACTTC

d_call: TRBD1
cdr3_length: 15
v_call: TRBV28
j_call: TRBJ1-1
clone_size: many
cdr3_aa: CASTYRGTVLTEAFF
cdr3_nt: TGTGCCAGCACCTACAGGGGTACGGTGCTTACTGAAGCTTTCTTT